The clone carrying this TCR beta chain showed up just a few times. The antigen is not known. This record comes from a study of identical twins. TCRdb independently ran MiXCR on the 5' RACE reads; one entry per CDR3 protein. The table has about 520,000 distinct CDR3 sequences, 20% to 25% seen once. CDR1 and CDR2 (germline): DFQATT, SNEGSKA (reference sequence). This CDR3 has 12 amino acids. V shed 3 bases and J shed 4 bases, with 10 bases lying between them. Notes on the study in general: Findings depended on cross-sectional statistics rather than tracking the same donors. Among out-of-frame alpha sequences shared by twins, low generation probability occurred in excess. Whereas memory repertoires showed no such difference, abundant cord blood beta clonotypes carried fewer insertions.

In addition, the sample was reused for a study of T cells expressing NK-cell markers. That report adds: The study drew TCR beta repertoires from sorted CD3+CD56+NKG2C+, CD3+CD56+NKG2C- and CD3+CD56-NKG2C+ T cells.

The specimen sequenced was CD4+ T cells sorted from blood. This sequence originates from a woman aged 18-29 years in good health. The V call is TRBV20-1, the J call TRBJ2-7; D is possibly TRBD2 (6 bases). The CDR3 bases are TGCAGTGCTAGGAGCGGGCCGTACGAGCAGTACTTC. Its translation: CSARSGPYEQYF.